The entry below describes one TCR beta chain. The data were taken from a study of blood T cell repertoires in COVID-19. In the study overall: PBMCs, B-cell-depleted T cells, or T cells were the source of the cDNA or gDNA that made up the material.

Patients at the Seattle site were enrolled during active infection and followed longitudinally. The CDR3 is made up of 13 amino acids. V was trimmed by 5 bases and J by 9 bases, leaving 14 bases between them. The germline V gene has CDR1 SGHTA and CDR2 FQGTGA. Assay: immunoSEQ multiplex PCR; the TCRdb copy retains only in-frame clones and omits some. The sample consists of approximately 290,000 clones, about 86% of them appearing once. Sequences were obtained from peripheral blood. The clonotype comes from a person between 70 and 80 years old with COVID-19, enrolled during active disease. V and J are TRBV7-3 and TRBJ2-1, with unresolved D. The DNA for the CDR3 is TGTGCCAGCAGCCCCACGCTGGCCAGTGAGCAGTTCTTC. This translates into CASSPTLASEQFF.